There are many counts of the clone carrying this T cell receptor (beta chain). TCRdb re-called the 5' RACE reads with MiXCR, one entry per CDR3 protein. This sample carries roughly 200,000 distinct CDR3 sequences, roughly 7.5% of them seen once, and the ten largest clones take around 1.8%. In germline, CDR1 is MDHEN, CDR2 SYDVKM. The CDR3 is 15 residues long. V dropped 6 bases and J dropped 2 bases, with 16 bases sitting between them. This sample was taken from a study of identical twins. These data were also reused for a study on yellow fever vaccine responses in identical twins.

The TCR sequence derives from a woman aged 18-29 years in good health. J is TRBJ1-1 and V is TRBV28, with D tentatively TRBD1 (5 bases). Sequencing was carried out using memory (CD45RO+) T cells sorted from blood. The CDR3 DNA reads as TGTGCCAGCAGCGAAAGCGGGGCCCCCAACACTGAAGCTTTCTTT. Protein product: CASSESGAPNTEAFF.